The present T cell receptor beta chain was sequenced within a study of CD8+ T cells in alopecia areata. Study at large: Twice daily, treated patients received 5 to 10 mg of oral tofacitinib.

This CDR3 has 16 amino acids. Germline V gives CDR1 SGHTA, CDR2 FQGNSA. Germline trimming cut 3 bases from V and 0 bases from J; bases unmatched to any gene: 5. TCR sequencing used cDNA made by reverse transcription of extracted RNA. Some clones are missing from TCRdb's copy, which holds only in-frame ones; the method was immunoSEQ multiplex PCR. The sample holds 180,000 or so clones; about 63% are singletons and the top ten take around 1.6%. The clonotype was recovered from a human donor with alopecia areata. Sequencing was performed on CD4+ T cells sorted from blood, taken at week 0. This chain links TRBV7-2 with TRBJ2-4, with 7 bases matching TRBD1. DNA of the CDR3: TGTGCCAGCAGCTTTTGGGACAGCGTAGCCAAAAACATTCAGTACTTC. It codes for CASSFWDSVAKNIQYF.